This T cell receptor beta chain was obtained from a study of identical twins. Study-wide results and limits: Out-of-frame beta chain sequences displayed weaker excess sharing between twins.

TCRdb processed the 5' RACE reads anew with MiXCR; each CDR3 protein has one entry. The table lists around 220,000 distinct CDR3 sequences, over 9.5% of them singletons, with about a tenth in the top ten. This clonotype was detected ten times or more. What it binds is not known. CDR1 and CDR2 (germline): MNHEY, SVGEGT. V lost 2 bases to trimming and J lost 5 bases; unmatched junction nucleotides: 7. This CDR3 is 16 amino acids long. The TCR originated in a middle-aged man in good health. Source material: memory T cells sorted from blood. The chain joins TRBV6-2 or TRBV6-3 to TRBJ2-5, with 11 bases matching TRBD2. The CDR3 spells CASSYPTSGKFETQYF. The CDR3 DNA sequence: TGTGCCAGCAGTTACCCGACTAGCGGGAAGTTCGAGACCCAGTACTTC.